This T cell receptor beta chain was identified in a study of shared clonotypes between healthy human individuals. Background on the study: A couple of women and three men aged 18 to 49 served as donors.

Assay: immunoSEQ multiplex PCR; the TCRdb copy retains only in-frame clones and omits some. The profile shows 2 million to 2.5 million clones, over 90% of them singletons. Germline loops: CDR1 KGHSH, CDR2 LQKENI. V was clipped by 1 base and J by 2 bases; unmatched bases: 7. The CDR3 is 17 amino acids. The chain has TRBV18 and TRBJ2-2; 7 bases map to TRBD1. The sequencing input was naive CD4+ T cells from PBMCs. The subset here: CD45RA+ positively selected. The clonotype was recovered from a young man in good health. Some clones in this sample may be carry-over from other donors' samples. The CDR3 protein is CASSPLPGQINTGELFF. The CDR3 DNA reads as TGTGCCAGCTCACCACTTCCGGGACAGATTAACACCGGGGAGCTGTTTTTT.